This T cell receptor (beta chain) came from a study of blood T cell repertoires in COVID-19 (dated by TCRdb to the early 2020s). Background on the whole study: The collaborator samples originated in the United States, Italy and Spain and spanned the acute and convalescent phases of COVID-19. The prospective study material was composed of cDNA or gDNA derived from T cells, B-cell-depleted T cells, or PBMCs. Samples were obtained from the ongoing ImmuneRACE study (first 160 participants) and from 950 to 1,500 subjects provided by 6 global collaborators. The repertoires were released in a freely available public database meant as a resource for research on the immune response to SARS-CoV-2. The dataset comprised deeply sampled blood TCRbeta repertoires from subjects exposed to, actively infected with, or recovered from COVID-19. Sample metadata almost always included a de-identified subject ID, COVID-19 status, age in years and sex. Where available, HLA class I and class II types were obtained from metadata supplied by the sample provider rather than from assay-based typing. General conclusions and limits of the study: The quantity of clinical and demographic metadata differed by source and by participant and was supplied without curation.

Enrolling through a virtual design, the prospective study's participants ranged in age from roughly 18 to 95 years and lived across more than 20 United States geographic areas. In the prospective study, cohorts were assigned on the basis of participant-reported clinical history obtained from a screening survey and a study questionnaire. Recovered participants in ImmuneRACE Cohort 3 were defined by two consecutive negative NP/OP PCR tests, clearance by a healthcare professional, or resolution of symptoms. Mobile phlebotomists in the prospective study collected whole blood, serum and a nasopharyngeal or oropharyngeal swab from every participant. Over a roughly two-month period, participants in the prospective study had the option of providing additional blood draws and questionnaires. Blood samples from the prospective study were shipped frozen or at room temperature prior to DNA extraction. V is cut back by 6 bases and J by 2 bases, with 10 bases in the junction unmatched. The germline V gene encodes CDR1 ENHRY and CDR2 SYGVKD. There are 17 amino acids in the CDR3, from cysteine to phenylalanine inclusive. Solely the CDR3 DNA is kept, with 51 bases framed from the first base.

Regarding this clone: This receptor's antigen is unknown. Base-call qualities are not available, and no considerably larger clone is one nucleotide away.

The immunoSEQ Assay, a bias-controlled multiplex PCR, was used to amplify TCRbeta CDR3 regions from genomic DNA. As for the original processing: Nucleated cell counts per sample were estimated from amplification of reference gene primers within the assay. To quantify the absolute abundance of each unique TCRbeta CDR3 rearrangement, sequence reads were collapsed and filtered. Productive Simpson clonality was computed per sample as the square root of Simpson's diversity index over productive rearrangements. The table comes from immuneACCESS by way of TCRdb, which keeps in-frame sequences with V and J called. Part of the clones is missing from these tables; in studies checked, under half for an unresolved V gene and the rest for unknown reasons. V and J calls and clone size follow that table, whereas D and trimming were derived from the DNA. This sample has more than 200,000 clones in its table, and 87% of those were observed once. 11% of the sample is in the top ten clones.

The sequence is built from TRBV10-3 and TRBJ2-2; the central 9 bases match TRBD1. The sequenced sample consisted of PBMCs or T cells enriched from blood (not recorded which). This sequence was found in a man between 25 and 39 years old who had recovered from COVID-19. The CDR3 is CAIRRRDRAANTGELFF. The bases read TGTGCCATCAGAAGAAGGGACAGGGCAGCAAACACCGGGGAGCTGTTTTTT.